This TCR beta chain emerged from a study of cytomegalovirus exposure and HLA in healthy donors. Study-level points and caveats: A later analysis found first-cohort TCR clusters tended to co-occur in the approximately 110 validation repertoires.

The CDR3 contains 14 residues. Germline values: CDR1 LNHNV, CDR2 YYDKDF (reference sequence). V was cut by 0 bases and J by 14 bases, with 18 bases left in between. Points on this clone: What it binds is not known.

TCRdb's table, derived via immunoSEQ multiplex PCR, lists solely in-frame clones and lacks some. Of 200,000 to 250,000 clones detected, around 78% appear once; the ten largest clones hold less than 7%. The chain uses TRBV15 and TRBJ2-3; D not certain. The sample comprised PBMCs. This sequence originates from a woman under 30 in good health and CMV-seronegative. The CDR3 nucleotides are TGTGCCACCAGCAGAGACGGCCCCGAGGATGGCAGGTATTTT. Its protein is CATSRDGPEDGRYF.